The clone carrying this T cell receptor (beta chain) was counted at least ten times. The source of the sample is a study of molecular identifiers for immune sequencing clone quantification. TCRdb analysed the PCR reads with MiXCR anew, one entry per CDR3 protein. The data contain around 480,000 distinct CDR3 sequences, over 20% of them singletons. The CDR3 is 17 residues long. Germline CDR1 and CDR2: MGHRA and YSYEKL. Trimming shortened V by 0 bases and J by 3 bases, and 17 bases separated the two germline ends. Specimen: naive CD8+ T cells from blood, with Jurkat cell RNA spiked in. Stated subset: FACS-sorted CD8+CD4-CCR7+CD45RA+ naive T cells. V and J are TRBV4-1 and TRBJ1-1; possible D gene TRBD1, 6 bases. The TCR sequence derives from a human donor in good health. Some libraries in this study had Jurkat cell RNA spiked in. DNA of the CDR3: TGCGCCAGCAGCCAAGATCGGACAGTGTCTCATCACACTGAAGCTTTCTTT. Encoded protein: CASSQDRTVSHHTEAFF.